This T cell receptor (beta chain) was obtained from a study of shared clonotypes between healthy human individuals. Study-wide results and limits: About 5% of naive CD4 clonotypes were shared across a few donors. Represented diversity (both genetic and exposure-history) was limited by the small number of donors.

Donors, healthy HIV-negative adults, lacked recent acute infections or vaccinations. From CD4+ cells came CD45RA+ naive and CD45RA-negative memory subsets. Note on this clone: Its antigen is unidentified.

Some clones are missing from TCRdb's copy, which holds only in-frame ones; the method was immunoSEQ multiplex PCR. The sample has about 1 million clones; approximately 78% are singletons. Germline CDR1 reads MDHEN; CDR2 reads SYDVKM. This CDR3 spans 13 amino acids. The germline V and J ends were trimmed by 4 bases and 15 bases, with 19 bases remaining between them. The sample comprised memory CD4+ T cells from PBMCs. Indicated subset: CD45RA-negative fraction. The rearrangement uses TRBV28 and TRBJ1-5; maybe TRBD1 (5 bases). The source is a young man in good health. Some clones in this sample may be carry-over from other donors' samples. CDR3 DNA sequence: TGTGCCAGCAGTTCAACCACGACAGCCTTCGGGCATTTT. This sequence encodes CASSSTTTAFGHF. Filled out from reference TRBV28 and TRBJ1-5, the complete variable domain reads DVKVTQSSRYLVKRTGEKVFLECVQDMDHENMFWYRQDPGLGLRLIYFSYDVKMKEKGDIPEGYSVSREKKERFSLILESASTNQTSMYLCASSSTTTAFGHFGDGTRLSIL.